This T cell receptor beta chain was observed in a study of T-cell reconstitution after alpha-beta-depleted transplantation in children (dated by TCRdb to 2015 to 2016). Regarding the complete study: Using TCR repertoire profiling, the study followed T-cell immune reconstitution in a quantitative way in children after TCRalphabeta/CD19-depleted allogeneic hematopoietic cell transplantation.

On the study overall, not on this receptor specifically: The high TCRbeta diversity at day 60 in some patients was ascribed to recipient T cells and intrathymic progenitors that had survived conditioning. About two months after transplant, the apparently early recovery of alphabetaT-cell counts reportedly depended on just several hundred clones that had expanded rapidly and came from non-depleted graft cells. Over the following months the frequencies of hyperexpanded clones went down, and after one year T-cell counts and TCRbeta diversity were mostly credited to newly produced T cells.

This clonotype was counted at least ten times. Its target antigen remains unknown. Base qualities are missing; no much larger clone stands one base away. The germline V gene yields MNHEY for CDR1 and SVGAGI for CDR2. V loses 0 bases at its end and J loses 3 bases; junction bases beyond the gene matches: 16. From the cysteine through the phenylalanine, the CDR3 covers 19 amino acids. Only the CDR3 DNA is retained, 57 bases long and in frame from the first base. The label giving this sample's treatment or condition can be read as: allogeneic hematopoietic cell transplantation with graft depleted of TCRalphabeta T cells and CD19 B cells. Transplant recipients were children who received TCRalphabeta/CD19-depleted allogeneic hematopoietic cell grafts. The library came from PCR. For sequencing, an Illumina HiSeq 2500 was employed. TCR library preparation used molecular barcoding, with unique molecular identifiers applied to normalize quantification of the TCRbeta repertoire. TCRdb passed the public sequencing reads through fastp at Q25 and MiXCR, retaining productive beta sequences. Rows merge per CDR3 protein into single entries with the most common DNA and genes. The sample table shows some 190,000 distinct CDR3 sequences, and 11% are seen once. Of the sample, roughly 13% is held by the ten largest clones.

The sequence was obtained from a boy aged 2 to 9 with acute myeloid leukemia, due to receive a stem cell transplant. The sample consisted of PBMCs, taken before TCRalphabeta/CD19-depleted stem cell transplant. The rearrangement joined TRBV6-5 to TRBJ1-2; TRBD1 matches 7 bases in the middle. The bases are TGTGCCAGCAGTTACTCTACACAATCGCGGACAGGCGAGTACTATGGCTACACCTTC. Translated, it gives CASSYSTQSRTGEYYGYTF.